This TCR beta chain was observed in a study of T cell changes during pregnancy in multiple sclerosis. Here immunoSEQ multiplex PCR was the method, and the copy in TCRdb shows in-frame clones only, minus some. The data contain fewer than 70,000 clones, 92% of them seen just once; the ten biggest clones take up roughly 1.3%. Germline CDR1 is SEHNR and CDR2 is FQNEAQ (reference sequence). The CDR3 has 15 residues. Deletions cut 3 bases from V and 5 bases from J, with 17 bases between. This clone showed up just once. The source of this sequence is a female donor with multiple sclerosis, enrolled in a pregnancy study. V usage is TRBV7-9 and J usage is TRBJ2-7; possible D gene TRBD2, 6 bases. Sequenced here: peripheral blood, sampled in the second trimester of pregnancy. DNA for the CDR3: TGTGCCAGCAGCTTCTCCCGGGACTTTATCAACGAGCAGTACTTC. Its translation is CASSFSRDFINEQYF.